The source of this T cell receptor beta chain is a study of neurological immune-mediated disorders. Study-wide findings and caveats: Phylogenetic grouping assigned the repertoires of 18 of 34 multiple sclerosis patients to a single cluster of related CDR3 sequences. This cluster may be a repertoire-level signature.

From the 5' RACE reads, TCRdb called clonotypes with MiXCR, one entry per CDR3 protein. Among 87,000 or so distinct CDR3 sequences listed, roughly 4% were seen once. Germline V CDR1 and CDR2: SGHRS, YFSETQ. The CDR3 extends over 11 amino acids. Trimming left V 7 bases short and J 7 bases short, with 11 bases between. There are many counts of this clonotype. What it recognizes is unknown. J is TRBJ2-5 and V is TRBV5-1; possibly TRBD1 for D (6 bases). This receptor was obtained from a woman aged 18-30 years with multiple sclerosis. The sample taken for sequencing was PBMCs. The chain's CDR3 is CASHQTGTQYF. The CDR3 DNA is TGCGCCAGCCATCAGACAGGGACCCAGTACTTC.